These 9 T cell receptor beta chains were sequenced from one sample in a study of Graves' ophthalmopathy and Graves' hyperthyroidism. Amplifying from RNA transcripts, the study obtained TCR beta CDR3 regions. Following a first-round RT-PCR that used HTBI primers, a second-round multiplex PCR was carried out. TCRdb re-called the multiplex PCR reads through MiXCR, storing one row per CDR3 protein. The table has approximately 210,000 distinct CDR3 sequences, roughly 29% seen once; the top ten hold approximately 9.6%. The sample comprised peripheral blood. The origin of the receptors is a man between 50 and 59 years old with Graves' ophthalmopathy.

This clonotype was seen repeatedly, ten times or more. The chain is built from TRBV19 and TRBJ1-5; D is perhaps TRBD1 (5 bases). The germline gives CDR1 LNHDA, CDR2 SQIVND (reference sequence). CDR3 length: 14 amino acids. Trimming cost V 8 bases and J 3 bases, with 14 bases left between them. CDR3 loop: CASSQGRNNQPQHF. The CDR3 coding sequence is TGTGCCAGTTCCCAGGGACGGAACAATCAGCCCCAGCATTTT.

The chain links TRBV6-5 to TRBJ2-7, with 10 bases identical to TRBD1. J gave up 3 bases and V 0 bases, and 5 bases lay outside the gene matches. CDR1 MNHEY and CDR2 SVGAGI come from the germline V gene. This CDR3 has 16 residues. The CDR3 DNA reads TGTGCCAGCAGTTACTCAGAGACAGGGGGCTTCTACGAGCAGTACTTC. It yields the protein CASSYSETGGFYEQYF.

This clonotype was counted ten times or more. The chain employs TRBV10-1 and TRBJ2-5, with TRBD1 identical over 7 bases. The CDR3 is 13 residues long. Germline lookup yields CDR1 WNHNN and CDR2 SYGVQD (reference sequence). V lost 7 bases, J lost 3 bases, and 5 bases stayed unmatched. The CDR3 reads CASIVDREETQYF. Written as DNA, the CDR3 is TGCGCCAGCATCGTCGACAGGGAAGAGACCCAGTACTTC.

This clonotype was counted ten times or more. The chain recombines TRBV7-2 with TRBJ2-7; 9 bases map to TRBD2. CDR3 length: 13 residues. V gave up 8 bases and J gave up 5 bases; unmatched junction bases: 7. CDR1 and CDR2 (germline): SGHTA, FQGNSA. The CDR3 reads CASSTSGPHEQYF. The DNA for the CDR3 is TGTGCCAGCTCGACTAGCGGCCCCCACGAGCAGTACTTC.

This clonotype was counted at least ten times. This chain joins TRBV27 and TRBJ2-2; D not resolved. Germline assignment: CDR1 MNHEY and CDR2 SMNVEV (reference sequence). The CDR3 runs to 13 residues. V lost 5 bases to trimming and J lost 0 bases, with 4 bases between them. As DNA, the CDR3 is TGTGCCAGCAGTCCCCCGAACACCGGGGAGCTGTTTTTT. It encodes CASSPPNTGELFF.

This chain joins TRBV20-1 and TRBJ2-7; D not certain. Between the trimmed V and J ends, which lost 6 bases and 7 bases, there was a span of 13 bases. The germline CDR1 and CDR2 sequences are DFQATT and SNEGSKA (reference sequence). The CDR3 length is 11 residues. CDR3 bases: TGCAGTGCCCCTATTTTGGGGGAGCAGTACTTC. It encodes CSAPILGEQYF.

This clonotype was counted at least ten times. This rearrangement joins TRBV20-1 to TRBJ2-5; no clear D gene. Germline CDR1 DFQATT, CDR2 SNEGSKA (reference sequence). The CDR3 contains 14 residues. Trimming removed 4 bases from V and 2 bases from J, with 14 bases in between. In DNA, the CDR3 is TGCAGTGCTACGGGTATGGGCAGACAAGAGACCCAGTACTTC. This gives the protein CSATGMGRQETQYF.

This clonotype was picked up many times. CDR3 in amino acids: CASSPSRDTSYEQYF. As DNA, the CDR3 is TGTGCCAGCTCACCTTCTAGGGACACATCCTACGAGCAGTACTTC. The chain employs TRBV18 and TRBJ2-7, with D perhaps matching TRBD1 (6 bases). The CDR3 is made up of 15 amino acids. Trimming took 3 bases from V and 1 from J, leaving 13 bases between them. The germline gives CDR1 KGHSH, CDR2 LQKENI.

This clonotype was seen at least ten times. CDR3 DNA sequence: TGTGCCAGCAGTTTACTCCGGGGGACTGAAGCTTTCTTT. As protein: CASSLLRGTEAFF. The chain has TRBV27 and TRBJ1-1; tentatively, D is TRBD1 (5 bases). Per germline, CDR1 MNHEY and CDR2 SMNVEV (reference sequence). The CDR3 length is 13 residues. The germline V and J ends were trimmed by 2 bases and 5 bases, with 9 bases remaining between them.